The rows below give T cell receptor beta chains drawn from one sample of a study of blood T cell repertoires in COVID-19. Produced via immunoSEQ multiplex PCR; TCRdb's table is partial and in-frame only. The table has 80,000 to 95,000 clones, around nine tenths seen once. The sequenced sample was peripheral blood. The source is a woman between 65 and 79 years old with acute or convalescent COVID-19. The CDR3 runs from the conserved cysteine through the conserved F or W. The D gene is left open where the match is weak. Rows give clone size only sometimes, using once, few, many, or a class for an expanded clone.

J gene: TRBJ2-7; clone size: .; V gene: TRBV3-1/TRBV3-2; D gene: .; CDR3 length: 14; CDR3 protein: CASSQSGDYYEQYF
J gene: TRBJ2-2; clone size: .; V gene: TRBV6-2/TRBV6-3; D gene: .; CDR3 length: 15; CDR3 protein: CASSYVTTNTGELFF
J gene: TRBJ2-3; clone size: .; V gene: TRBV5-5; D gene: .; CDR3 length: 15; CDR3 protein: CASSFKRGATDTQYF
J gene: TRBJ1-2; clone size: .; V gene: TRBV18; D gene: TRBD1; CDR3 length: 13; CDR3 protein: CASSQGQSYGYTF
J gene: TRBJ2-2; clone size: .; V gene: TRBV5-1; D gene: .; CDR3 length: 16; CDR3 protein: CASSLVGGASTGELFF
J gene: TRBJ2-7; clone size: .; V gene: TRBV27; D gene: TRBD1; CDR3 length: 14; CDR3 protein: CASRGTGKAYEQYF
J gene: TRBJ2-2; clone size: .; V gene: TRBV18; D gene: TRBD1; CDR3 length: 17; CDR3 protein: CASSPIHTGGYAGELFF
J gene: TRBJ1-1; clone size: .; V gene: TRBV7-9; D gene: .; CDR3 length: 15; CDR3 protein: CASSLASSGYTEAFF
J gene: TRBJ1-1; clone size: .; V gene: TRBV19; D gene: .; CDR3 length: 14; CDR3 protein: CASSIWGGNTEAFF
J gene: TRBJ2-4; clone size: .; V gene: TRBV19; D gene: .; CDR3 length: 19; CDR3 protein: CASSISPFQGYRAKNIQYF
J gene: TRBJ2-1; clone size: .; V gene: TRBV28; D gene: .; CDR3 length: 13; CDR3 protein: CASRLTRDNEQFF
J gene: TRBJ1-5; clone size: .; V gene: TRBV6-1; D gene: TRBD1; CDR3 length: 16; CDR3 protein: CASSVGTVGAGQPQHF
J gene: TRBJ1-1; clone size: .; V gene: TRBV28; D gene: .; CDR3 length: 18; CDR3 protein: CASSSPLLRGQPNTEAFF
J gene: TRBJ2-1; clone size: .; V gene: TRBV27; D gene: .; CDR3 length: 18; CDR3 protein: CASTQLGSGRGTYNEQFF
J gene: TRBJ2-6; clone size: .; V gene: TRBV30; D gene: .; CDR3 length: 14; CDR3 protein: CAWALTFGANVLTF
J gene: TRBJ1-1; clone size: .; V gene: TRBV3-1/TRBV3-2; D gene: .; CDR3 length: 12; CDR3 protein: CASSPLGAEAFF
J gene: TRBJ1-1; clone size: .; V gene: TRBV6-5; D gene: TRBD1; CDR3 length: 13; CDR3 protein: CASCLGQGTEAFF
J gene: TRBJ1-5; clone size: .; V gene: TRBV27; D gene: .; CDR3 length: 14; CDR3 protein: CASSLLRGNQPQHF
J gene: TRBJ1-4; clone size: .; V gene: TRBV19; D gene: .; CDR3 length: 15; CDR3 protein: CASSITGSTNEKLFF
J gene: TRBJ1-1; clone size: .; V gene: TRBV27; D gene: .; CDR3 length: 14; CDR3 protein: CASSLYLGGTEAFF
J gene: TRBJ2-2; clone size: .; V gene: TRBV6-5; D gene: .; CDR3 length: 14; CDR3 protein: CASRLQGFTGELFF
J gene: TRBJ2-3; clone size: .; V gene: TRBV28; D gene: .; CDR3 length: 14; CDR3 protein: CASRALASTDTQYF
J gene: TRBJ1-1; clone size: .; V gene: TRBV29-1; D gene: .; CDR3 length: 15; CDR3 protein: CSVVRPLQVDTEAFF
J gene: TRBJ1-5; clone size: .; V gene: TRBV10-3; D gene: TRBD1; CDR3 length: 14; CDR3 protein: CATRDREVNQPQHF
J gene: TRBJ1-1; clone size: .; V gene: TRBV19; D gene: .; CDR3 length: 15; CDR3 protein: CASSNLDSRGTEAFF
J gene: TRBJ1-1; clone size: .; V gene: TRBV5-1; D gene: TRBD1; CDR3 length: 14; CDR3 protein: CASRHDRAGTEAFF
J gene: TRBJ2-5; clone size: .; V gene: TRBV29-1; D gene: TRBD1; CDR3 length: 11; CDR3 protein: CSGGTVETQYF
J gene: TRBJ2-1; clone size: .; V gene: TRBV27; D gene: TRBD2; CDR3 length: 19; CDR3 protein: CASSGIPQSTSGDYNEQFF
J gene: TRBJ2-1; clone size: .; V gene: TRBV5-5; D gene: TRBD2; CDR3 length: 16; CDR3 protein: CASSFTSGISYNEQFF
J gene: TRBJ2-3; clone size: .; V gene: TRBV3-1/TRBV3-2; D gene: TRBD2; CDR3 length: 13; CDR3 protein: CASNGAGEYTQYF
J gene: TRBJ2-3; clone size: .; V gene: TRBV28; D gene: .; CDR3 length: 14; CDR3 protein: CASSLTDYTDTQYF
J gene: TRBJ1-4; clone size: .; V gene: TRBV10-3; D gene: .; CDR3 length: 14; CDR3 protein: CAIRAGTTNEKLFF
J gene: TRBJ2-1; clone size: .; V gene: TRBV5-1; D gene: TRBD2; CDR3 length: 16; CDR3 protein: CASSLGTSGGLGEQFF
J gene: TRBJ2-1; clone size: .; V gene: TRBV4-1; D gene: TRBD1; CDR3 length: 16; CDR3 protein: CASSQGPGTGGDEQFF
J gene: TRBJ1-1; clone size: once; V gene: TRBV5-6; D gene: .; CDR3 length: 14; CDR3 protein: CASSFRPRLLGAFF
J gene: TRBJ2-7; clone size: .; V gene: TRBV30; D gene: .; CDR3 length: 15; CDR3 protein: CAWTIGGTAPYEQYF
J gene: TRBJ1-4; clone size: .; V gene: TRBV15; D gene: .; CDR3 length: 13; CDR3 protein: CATAYEGNEKLFF
J gene: TRBJ2-5; clone size: .; V gene: TRBV5-6; D gene: TRBD2; CDR3 length: 14; CDR3 protein: CASRPGLALETQYF
J gene: TRBJ1-1; clone size: .; V gene: TRBV6-1; D gene: .; CDR3 length: 11; CDR3 protein: CASSEAFFAFF
J gene: TRBJ2-2; clone size: .; V gene: TRBV7-2; D gene: TRBD2; CDR3 length: 19; CDR3 protein: CASSLLIRGLVRNTGELFF
J gene: TRBJ2-6; clone size: few; V gene: TRBV2; D gene: .; CDR3 length: 19; CDR3 protein: CASSEFGAGGISGANVLTF
J gene: TRBJ2-4; clone size: .; V gene: TRBV27; D gene: .; CDR3 length: 16; CDR3 protein: CASPQTGDLAKNIQYF
J gene: TRBJ1-5; clone size: .; V gene: TRBV6-1; D gene: TRBD1; CDR3 length: 18; CDR3 protein: CASSGPGQVLGGNQPQHF
J gene: TRBJ1-2; clone size: few; V gene: TRBV11-2; D gene: TRBD1; CDR3 length: 18; CDR3 protein: CASSLDYRDRGFDYGYTF
J gene: TRBJ1-5; clone size: once; V gene: TRBV11-2; D gene: .; CDR3 length: 18; CDR3 protein: CASSLDPPRGRSNQPQHF
J gene: TRBJ2-7; clone size: .; V gene: TRBV27; D gene: .; CDR3 length: 15; CDR3 protein: CASSRLTGFSYEQYF
J gene: TRBJ2-5; clone size: .; V gene: TRBV6-5; D gene: TRBD2; CDR3 length: 16; CDR3 protein: CASSWGLAGGRETQYF
J gene: TRBJ1-6; clone size: .; V gene: TRBV30; D gene: .; CDR3 length: 14; CDR3 protein: CAWSVGGNNSPLHF
J gene: TRBJ2-1; clone size: .; V gene: TRBV4-2; D gene: TRBD2; CDR3 length: 16; CDR3 protein: CASSQDKGGLAHEQFF
J gene: TRBJ2-1; clone size: .; V gene: TRBV27; D gene: TRBD2; CDR3 length: 15; CDR3 protein: CASKGGTSGDNEQFF